The sequence of this T cell receptor beta chain was determined in a study of T cells after yellow fever vaccination. A process of 5'RACE template switching, which added a universal primer site and UMIs, was used to make TCR cDNA. Via MiXCR, TCRdb re-called the 5' RACE reads, giving one row per CDR3 protein. The sample holds 550,000 to 750,000 distinct CDR3 sequences; roughly 14% are singletons and the top ten take around an eighth. CDR3 length equals 15 residues. Trimming stripped 7 bases from V and 3 bases from J, with 19 bases between. Germline CDR1 SGHTA, CDR2 FQGNSA. The material sequenced was PBMCs, taken on the day of the yellow fever booster vaccination. The origin of this receptor is a man younger than 40 who received the YFV17D yellow fever vaccine. The V and J genes are TRBV7-2 and TRBJ2-7, with D possibly called TRBD1 or TRBD2 (7 bases each). CDR3 nucleotide sequence: TGTGCCAGCAACCCAGGGGGGGGCTTGGGCTACGAGCAGTACTTC. Protein sequence: CASNPGGGLGYEQYF.